This T cell receptor (beta chain) was recorded in a study of T cells in Graves' hyperthyroidism and ophthalmopathy. Study-wide findings and caveats: Clonotypes that were expanded in thyroid above 0.001 mostly appeared in blood too. Onset of ophthalmopathy came a median approximately 6.8 months after the model predicted it.

Trimming removed 3 bases at V and 4 bases at J, with 15 bases between. Per germline, CDR1 SQVTM and CDR2 ANQGSEA. The CDR3 has 14 amino acids. About this clonotype itself: Its antigen is currently unknown.

Researchers took RNA transcripts and amplified the TCR beta CDR3 regions from them. HTBI primers were the set used in a first-round RT-PCR of the TCR CDR3. TCRdb passed the multiplex PCR reads through MiXCR, listing each CDR3 protein once. This repertoire shows roughly 710,000 distinct CDR3 sequences, roughly a third found once; its top ten account for less than 40%. This TCR was sampled from a woman aged 40-49 years with Graves' hyperthyroidism. Input material: blood. The J gene is TRBJ1-2, the V gene TRBV29-1, with a tentative D call TRBD1 (5 bases). The DNA for the CDR3 is TGCAGCGTTGAGGAGGAGGGGCTGGCCTATGGCTACACCTTC. It yields the protein CSVEEEGLAYGYTF.